This passage covers 2 T cell receptor beta chains from one sample sequenced in a study of T cells after yellow fever vaccination. MiXCR was run by TCRdb on the 5' RACE reads, yielding one entry per CDR3 protein. In the table there are hundreds of thousands of distinct CDR3 sequences, roughly 12% of which are singletons. Here the sequenced sample was PBMCs, taken on the day of the yellow fever booster vaccination. All receptors come from a man younger than 40 who received the YFV17D yellow fever vaccine.

This chain joins TRBV5-1 and TRBJ1-3; D perhaps matches TRBD1 (5 bases). The ends were cut back, 0 bases at V and 1 base at J, with 11 bases in the middle. Germline CDR1 reads SGHRS; CDR2 reads YFSETQ. This CDR3 has 16 amino acids. This CDR3 is CASSLGAGGSGNTIYF. In nucleotides, the CDR3 is TGCGCCAGCAGCTTGGGGGCCGGGGGATCTGGAAACACCATATATTTT. Based on the CDR3 plus reference TRBV5-1 and TRBJ1-3, the full variable domain is KAGVTQTPRYLIKTRGQQVTLSCSPISGHRSVSWYQQTPGQGLQFLFEYFSETQRNKGNFPGRFSGRQFSNSRSEMNVSTLELGDSALYLCASSLGAGGSGNTIYFGEGSWLTVV.

A few counts support this clonotype. The chain joins TRBV20-1 to TRBJ2-1; D is uncertain. V gave up 0 bases and J gave up 12 bases, with 18 bases separating them. The CDR3 consists of 14 residues. The germline V gene has CDR1 DFQATT and CDR2 SNEGSKA (reference sequence). In DNA form, the CDR3 reads TGCAGTGCTAGAGATGGCAGGACCTCGAACGTGCAGTTCTTC. As protein: CSARDGRTSNVQFF.